This entry features one TCR beta chain sequence. The sample comes from a study of blood T cell repertoires in COVID-19. Study summary: The cDNA or gDNA used as material had been derived from T cells, B-cell-depleted T cells, or PBMCs.

TCRdb keeps only in-frame clones here, not all; method: immunoSEQ multiplex PCR. The repertoire holds approximately 140,000 clones, 80% seen once, with 10% to 15% in the top ten. The source material was peripheral blood. The receptor was derived from a man aged 55 to 69 with active or convalescent COVID-19.

CDR3 sequence reads: CASSPGRLGNTIYF. The CDR3 DNA sequence: TGTGCCAGTAGCCCCGGCAGGCTTGGAAACACCATATATTTT. V gene TRBV19 combines with J gene TRBJ1-3; D not resolved. Per the germline V gene, CDR1 is LNHDA and CDR2 is SQIVND (reference sequence). This CDR3 contains 14 residues. Trimming shortened V by 6 bases and J by 3 bases, and 12 bases separated the two germline ends.